The 7 T cell receptor beta chains below all came from one sample that was sequenced in a study of blood T cell repertoires in COVID-19. The protocol was immunoSEQ multiplex PCR, while the TCRdb copy is restricted to in-frame clones and leaves out a portion. The repertoire holds over 85,000 clones, with about 80% as singletons. The sample was peripheral blood. The receptors here all came from a woman in her 70s with acute or convalescent COVID-19.

This clone has just a few counts. The V gene is TRBV7-2, the J gene TRBJ1-6; 9 bases agree with TRBD1. V dropped 5 bases and J dropped 3; count of bases not matched to a gene: 5. Per germline, CDR1 SGHTA and CDR2 FQGNSA. This CDR3 region has 16 residues. The CDR3 nucleotides read TGTGCCAGCAGCCTTTCGACAGGGGGCTATAATTCACCCCTCCACTTT. Translating it yields CASSLSTGGYNSPLHF. The entire variable domain, with the rest obtained from reference TRBV7-2 and TRBJ1-6, is as follows: GAGVSQSPSNKVTEKGKDVELRCDPISGHTALYWYRQSLGQGLEFLIYFQGNSAPDKSGLPSDRFSAERTGGSVSTLTIQRTQQEDSAVYLCASSLSTGGYNSPLHFGNGTRLTVT.

This clone was counted only a few times. V usage is TRBV5-6 and J usage is TRBJ1-2; TRBD1 agrees at 7 bases. The CDR3 contains 17 residues. V lost 5 bases to trimming and J lost 1 base; unmatched junction nucleotides: 14. The germline gives CDR1 SGHDT, CDR2 YYEEEE. The CDR3 sequence: CASRLVGGTESNYGYTF. CDR3 nucleotides: TGTGCCAGCAGATTAGTTGGGGGGACAGAGAGTAACTATGGCTACACCTTC.

The chain carries TRBV5-1 and TRBJ2-5; tentatively, D is TRBD2 (6 bases). This CDR3 has 14 residues. The germline CDR1 and CDR2 sequences are SGHRS and YFSETQ. The germline V and J ends were trimmed by 6 bases and 5 bases, with 17 bases remaining between them. DNA of the CDR3: TGCGCCAGCAAACCTAGCGTGGGTTGGGAGACCCAGTACTTC. This gives the protein CASKPSVGWETQYF.

This clone was detected a few times. The chain is built from TRBV10-2 and TRBJ1-2; D uncertain. Germline lookup yields CDR1 WSHSY and CDR2 SAAADI. The CDR3 has 13 amino acids. V dropped 0 bases and J dropped 4 bases, with 6 bases sitting between them. The CDR3 spells CASSESSSYGYTF. Here the CDR3 DNA reads TGCGCCAGCAGTGAGTCGTCCAGCTATGGCTACACCTTC.

The CDR3 sequence: CASSPRTGGGEQYF. The CDR3 DNA follows: TGTGCCAGCAGCCCTCGGACAGGGGGCGGCGAGCAGTACTTC. This sequence joins TRBV7-8 and TRBJ2-7, with 11 nucleotides matching TRBD1. V gave up 5 bases and J gave up 6 bases; unmatched junction bases: 6. The germline V gene encodes CDR1 SGHVS and CDR2 FQNEAQ. The CDR3 is 14 amino acids.

The gene calls are TRBV5-1 and TRBJ2-5; weak D call: TRBD1 (6 bases). CDR1 SGHRS and CDR2 YFSETQ come from the germline V gene. V was pared by 0 bases and J by 2 bases, with 14 bases between. This CDR3 region has 16 residues. In DNA, the CDR3 is TGCGCCAGCAGCTTGGGGGCAGGGGCGATACAAGAGACCCAGTACTTC. Protein: CASSLGAGAIQETQYF. Full variable domain (rest looked up from reference TRBV5-1 and TRBJ2-5): KAGVTQTPRYLIKTRGQQVTLSCSPISGHRSVSWYQQTPGQGLQFLFEYFSETQRNKGNFPGRFSGRQFSNSRSEMNVSTLELGDSALYLCASSLGAGAIQETQYFGPGTRLLVL.

This clone occurred once. As DNA, the CDR3 is TGTGCCAGCAGCCAGGGGTTCTCTGGAAACACCATATATTTT. It encodes CASSQGFSGNTIYF. The rearrangement uses TRBV28 and TRBJ1-3, with a tentative D call TRBD1 (6 bases). CDR3 size: 14 residues. The V end was cut by 6 bases, the J end by 0 bases, with 9 bases between. CDR1 is MDHEN, CDR2 SYDVKM, per germline.